These 10 T cell receptor beta chains share one sample of origin, sequenced in a study of T-cell memory formation after mild COVID-19. From the 5' RACE reads, TCRdb called clonotypes with MiXCR, one entry per CDR3 protein. The sample yields roughly 550,000 distinct CDR3 sequences, roughly 22% seen once. Specimen: PBMCs or a T cell subset sorted from them (not recorded which). Source of these receptors: an adult woman who had mild COVID-19 (a few samples of this study predate the infection). Cell type and time point are not known.

This clonotype was observed a handful of times. The rearrangement uses TRBV7-9 and TRBJ2-1; weak D call: TRBD2 (6 bases). The V end was cut by 5 bases, the J end by 3 bases, with 17 bases between. The CDR3 runs 16 residues. From germline, CDR1 is SEHNR and CDR2 FQNEAQ (reference sequence). The CDR3 sequence: CASSPRRTGVYNEQFF. CDR3 sequence (DNA): TGTGCCAGCAGCCCCCGGCGAACGGGAGTCTACAATGAGCAGTTCTTC.

This clonotype showed up just a few times. The rearrangement joins TRBV7-2 to TRBJ2-3, with 9 bases matching TRBD2. Losses at the gene ends were 1 base for V and 6 bases for J; bases not matched to a gene: 11. The CDR3 runs to 17 residues. Germline lookup yields CDR1 SGHTA and CDR2 FQGNSA. The CDR3 protein is CASSLEMAGGPTDTQYF. The CDR3 bases are TGTGCCAGCAGCTTAGAAATGGCGGGAGGGCCTACGGATACGCAGTATTTT. Variable domain in full (rest from reference TRBV7-2 and TRBJ2-3): GAGVSQSPSNKVTEKGKDVELRCDPISGHTALYWYRQSLGQGLEFLIYFQGNSAPDKSGLPSDRFSAERTGGSVSTLTIQRTQQEDSAVYLCASSLEMAGGPTDTQYFGPGTRLTVL.

CDR3: CASSPWGTGNTEAFF. The CDR3 DNA sequence: TGTGCCAGCTCACCTTGGGGGACAGGGAACACTGAAGCTTTCTTT. The chain is built from TRBV18 and TRBJ1-1; 8 bases match TRBD1. J lost 1 base, V lost 3 bases, and 4 bases had no gene match. The CDR3 runs to 15 residues. Germline V gene sequence: CDR1 KGHSH, CDR2 LQKENI.

V is TRBV3-1 and J is TRBJ2-7; D might be TRBD1 (6 bases). CDR1 and CDR2 from the germline V gene are LGHDT and YNNKEL (reference sequence). The CDR3 loop spans 16 amino acids. Trimming shortened V by 0 bases and J by 0 bases, and 12 bases separated the two germline ends. The CDR3 coding sequence is TGTGCCAGCAGCCAAGATTGGACAGAGAGCTCCTACGAGCAGTACTTC. This encodes CASSQDWTESSYEQYF.

This clonotype appeared many times. The chain combines TRBV12-3 or TRBV12-4 with TRBJ1-1, with 11 bases aligning to TRBD1. J was trimmed by 1 base and V by 6 bases; bases with no gene match: 7. This CDR3 has 16 residues. Here the CDR3 DNA reads TGTGCCAGCAGATCCGGACAGGGGGCCAAGAACACTGAAGCTTTCTTT. This gives the protein CASRSGQGAKNTEAFF.

This clonotype has just a few counts. This chain's CDR3 is CASSQDKLAGGPSAYEQYF. The CDR3 region has the DNA TGCGCCAGCAGCCAAGATAAACTAGCGGGAGGGCCGAGCGCCTACGAGCAGTACTTC. The J gene is TRBJ2-7, the V gene TRBV4-3; 13 nucleotides line up with TRBD2. CDR1 and CDR2 from the germline V gene are LGHNA and YSLEER. The J segment lost 2 bases and the V segment lost 0 bases, leaving 10 bases of the junction unmatched. This CDR3 is 19 amino acids long.

This clonotype was observed a handful of times. The genes are TRBV24-1 and TRBJ2-1; D possibly matches TRBD1 or TRBD2 (5 bases each). The V end lost 3 bases, the J end lost 1 base, and 18 bases lay between the germline ends. Germline V lookup: CDR1 KGHDR, CDR2 SFDVKD. This CDR3 is built from 18 residues. CDR3: CATSDGTADAFSYNEQFF. The CDR3, as DNA: TGTGCCACCAGTGATGGGACGGCAGATGCCTTTTCCTACAATGAGCAGTTCTTC.

Only a few counts were recorded for this clonotype. The chain employs TRBV15 and TRBJ2-3; no clear D gene. Germline values: CDR1 LNHNV, CDR2 YYDKDF (reference sequence). The CDR3 spans 13 residues. Trimming left V 0 bases short and J 2 bases short, with 3 bases between. CDR3 DNA sequence: TGTGCCACCAGCAGAGACAACACAGATACGCAGTATTTT. Residues: CATSRDNTDTQYF.

J is TRBJ2-1 and V is TRBV7-9, with TRBD2 matching 13 bases. The V segment lost 4 bases and the J segment 10 bases; nucleotides outside the gene matches: 7. This CDR3 has 15 amino acids. Germline V CDR1 and CDR2: SEHNR, FQNEAQ (reference sequence). The CDR3 DNA reads TGTGCCAGCAGCTCTTGGACTAGCGGGAGTGGGGAGCAGTTCTTC. Residues: CASSSWTSGSGEQFF.

The chain has TRBV20-1 and TRBJ1-2; no clear D. V lost 5 bases and J 7 bases, leaving 20 bases between the germline ends. Per germline, CDR1 DFQATT and CDR2 SNEGSKA (reference sequence). CDR3 length: 14 amino acids. In DNA form, the CDR3 reads TGCAGTGCTTCCTCGTCGAGGGAGAAAAGTGGCTACACCTTC. Its protein product is CSASSSREKSGYTF.